Following are 4 T cell receptor beta chains from one sample sequenced in a study of blood T cells in healthy people across ages. Combining a sample-barcoded 5' primer with a J-beta primer mix, a second PCR ran for about 7 to 11 cycles. Via MiXCR, TCRdb re-called the 5' RACE reads, giving one row per CDR3 protein. The repertoire holds around 650,000 distinct CDR3 sequences, roughly two fifths seen once, with about 30% in the top ten. Input material: blood. These receptors all stem from a man older than 75 in good health.

The chain uses TRBV24-1 and TRBJ2-1; D uncertain. CDR1 and CDR2 (germline): KGHDR, SFDVKD. The CDR3 spans 13 residues. V lost 5 bases, J lost 4 bases, and 8 bases lay in between. The CDR3: CATSGVPYNEQFF. In DNA, the CDR3 is TGTGCCACCAGTGGCGTACCTTACAATGAGCAGTTCTTC.

This clonotype came up a few times. The chain is built from TRBV5-5 and TRBJ2-2; unclear D gene. Trimming took off 1 base at V and 1 base at J, with 17 bases between the two ends. Germline CDR1 SGHKS, CDR2 YYEKEE (reference sequence). CDR3 length: 18 residues. The CDR3 nucleotides are TGTGCCAGCAGCTTGTCCCTTTTAGGCAGGATGAACACCGGGGAGCTGTTTTTT. This sequence encodes CASSLSLLGRMNTGELFF.

The DNA for the CDR3 is TGTGCCAGCAGTTCCCCCGGACAGGGCAAGTACTTC. It specifies CASSSPGQGKYF. V is TRBV28 and J is TRBJ2-5; 8 nucleotides agree with TRBD1. Trimming cost V 4 bases and J 12 bases; bases outside gene matches: 7. The CDR3 runs to 12 residues. In germline, CDR1 is MDHEN, CDR2 SYDVKM.

The chain couples TRBV6-2 or TRBV6-3 to TRBJ2-1; no firm D call. CDR3 size: 15 residues. The germline V and J ends were trimmed by 5 bases and 0 bases, with 11 bases remaining between them. Germline V gives CDR1 MNHEY, CDR2 SVGEGT. This CDR3 reads CASSLYHISYNEQFF. The CDR3 DNA reads TGTGCCAGCAGTCTATACCACATCTCCTACAATGAGCAGTTCTTC.